These T cell receptor beta chains were read from a single sample in a study of blood T cells in healthy people across ages. MiXCR was run by TCRdb on the 5' RACE reads, yielding one entry per CDR3 protein. Here the sample spans a few hundred thousand distinct CDR3 sequences, approximately 25% being singletons. The sample comprised blood. These receptors were taken from a woman in her seventies in good health. The CDR3 runs from the conserved cysteine through the conserved F or W. The D gene is left open where the match is weak. Some rows mark clone size as missing; the rest say once, few, many or name a class of expanded clone.

D gene	V gene	J gene	CDR3 length	clone size	CDR3 protein	CDR3 DNA
TRBD1	TRBV20-1	TRBJ1-2	15	.	CSAKIGTGGLYGYTF	TGCAGTGCTAAGATCGGGACAGGGGGGTTGTATGGCTACACCTTC
.	TRBV6-1	TRBJ2-1	16	.	CASRPTGTPIYNEQFF	TGTGCCAGCAGACCGACCGGGACCCCCATTTACAATGAGCAGTTCTTC
.	TRBV20-1	TRBJ2-7	13	.	CSARGRAVYEQYF	TGCAGTGCTAGAGGTAGGGCCGTCTACGAGCAGTACTTC
.	TRBV3-1	TRBJ2-3	18	.	CASSDRRRDVAATDTQYF	TGTGCCAGCAGTGACCGGAGAAGGGACGTAGCGGCCACAGATACGCAGTATTTT
.	TRBV27	TRBJ1-1	13	.	CASSPMGDTEAFF	TGTGCCAGCAGTCCCATGGGGGACACTGAAGCTTTCTTT
.	TRBV7-6	TRBJ1-6	15	.	CASSPWSVANSPLHF	TGTGCCAGCAGCCCGTGGTCAGTCGCCAATTCACCCCTCCACTTT
.	TRBV20-1	TRBJ1-2	15	.	CSARDLRTGSYGYTF	TGCAGTGCTAGAGATTTGAGGACGGGGAGCTATGGCTACACCTTC
TRBD1	TRBV29-1	TRBJ2-7	14	few	CSVAPTRGSYEQYF	TGCAGCGTTGCACCCACCAGGGGGTCCTACGAGCAGTACTTC
.	TRBV20-1	TRBJ2-5	11	few	CSARNQETQYF	TGCAGTGCTAGAAACCAAGAGACCCAGTACTTC
.	TRBV15	TRBJ1-4	15	many	CATSGWGATNEKLFF	TGTGCCACCAGCGGTTGGGGGGCGACTAATGAAAAACTATTTTTT
.	TRBV12-3/TRBV12-4	TRBJ2-3	13	few	CASRLVPLDTQYF	TGTGCCAGCAGGTTAGTTCCTCTGGATACGCAGTATTTT
.	TRBV7-2	TRBJ2-1	17	few	CASSSARFAGRYNEQFF	TGTGCCAGCAGCTCCGCCCGTTTTGCGGGGCGCTACAATGAGCAGTTCTTC
.	TRBV29-1	TRBJ2-5	14	few	CSVEVLGARYERYF	TGCAGCGTTGAAGTCCTGGGGGCTAGGTATGAGCGGTACTTC
TRBD2	TRBV12-3/TRBV12-4	TRBJ2-3	15	.	CASGSQAGGTDTQYF	TGTGCCAGCGGGTCGCAAGCGGGGGGCACAGATACGCAGTATTTT
TRBD1	TRBV20-1	TRBJ1-4	14	few	CSARAGQGNEKLFF	TGCAGTGCTAGAGCGGGACAGGGTAATGAAAAACTGTTTTTT
.	TRBV6-1	TRBJ1-5	16	few	CASSHGTTGANQPQHF	TGTGCCAGCAGCCATGGGACCACGGGAGCCAATCAGCCCCAGCATTTT
.	TRBV7-9	TRBJ2-5	13	.	CASNDSDQETQYF	TGTGCCAGCAACGACAGTGATCAAGAGACCCAGTACTTC
.	TRBV29-1	TRBJ2-5	12	.	CSVEKPGETQYF	TGCAGCGTTGAAAAACCGGGAGAGACCCAGTACTTC
TRBD2	TRBV6-1	TRBJ2-7	14	few	CASRTSGTSYEQYF	TGTGCCAGCAGAACTAGCGGAACCTCCTACGAGCAGTACTTC
.	TRBV6-5	TRBJ1-4	15	few	CASRPPGTTNEKLFF	TGTGCCAGCAGGCCCCCAGGGACAACTAATGAAAAACTGTTTTTT
.	TRBV12-3/TRBV12-4	TRBJ2-1	13	few	CASIQVLTSEQFF	TGTGCCAGCATTCAGGTCCTAACAAGTGAGCAGTTCTTC
TRBD2	TRBV12-3/TRBV12-4	TRBJ2-1	15	.	CASRRLAGSGNEQFF	TGTGCCAGCAGGCGTCTAGCGGGGTCGGGAAATGAGCAGTTCTTC
TRBD2	TRBV7-7	TRBJ2-5	15	few	CASSTSGGAGETQYF	TGTGCCAGCAGCACTAGCGGGGGGGCCGGAGAGACCCAGTACTTC
TRBD1	TRBV29-1	TRBJ1-1	13	.	CSVVTQGVTEAFF	TGCAGCGTGGTGACACAGGGGGTGACTGAAGCTTTCTTT
TRBD2	TRBV9	TRBJ2-2	20	few	CALLRHSASGGNGRPGELFF	TGTGCTTTACTAAGACATTCGGCTAGCGGGGGGAACGGACGTCCCGGGGAGCTGTTTTTT
.	TRBV3-1	TRBJ1-4	15	.	CASSQPAVRNEKLFF	TGTGCCAGCAGCCAACCGGCAGTACGGAATGAAAAACTGTTTTTT
.	TRBV20-1	TRBJ2-3	14	.	CSARDPVAPDTQYF	TGCAGTGCTAGAGACCCGGTAGCCCCAGATACGCAGTATTTT
.	TRBV20-1	TRBJ2-1	12	.	CSARDMNNEQFF	TGCAGTGCTAGAGATATGAACAATGAGCAGTTCTTC
TRBD1	TRBV3-1	TRBJ1-4	15	.	CASSPSAGQGSRMFF	TGTGCCAGCAGCCCAAGTGCGGGACAGGGGTCGCGGATGTTTTTT
TRBD2	TRBV2	TRBJ2-1	15	.	CASKMRPSGGHEQFF	TGTGCCAGCAAAATGAGGCCTAGCGGGGGACATGAGCAGTTCTTC
TRBD1	TRBV29-1	TRBJ1-4	12	.	CSVSQGDEKLFF	TGCAGCGTCTCACAGGGGGACGAAAAACTGTTTTTT
.	TRBV20-1	TRBJ2-6	12	.	CSAASGANVLTF	TGCAGTGCTGCCTCTGGGGCCAACGTCCTGACTTTC
.	TRBV10-3	TRBJ2-1	14	.	CAMGAGASYNEQFF	TGTGCCATGGGCGCGGGGGCCTCCTACAATGAGCAGTTCTTC
TRBD1	TRBV6-4	TRBJ1-5	13	.	CASSVDRDQPQHF	TGTGCCAGCAGTGTGGACAGGGATCAGCCCCAGCATTTT
.	TRBV5-1	TRBJ1-4	14	.	CASSLQPANEKLFF	TGCGCCAGCAGCTTGCAGCCAGCTAATGAAAAACTGTTTTTT
TRBD1	TRBV20-1	TRBJ2-7	14	.	CSASDRGTAYEQYF	TGCAGTGCTTCCGACAGGGGAACTGCCTACGAGCAGTACTTC
.	TRBV2	TRBJ2-4	11	.	CASSEQNIQYF	TGTGCCAGCAGTGAGCAAAACATTCAGTACTTC
.	TRBV20-1	TRBJ2-3	15	.	CSATRTPTVTDTQYF	TGCAGTGCTACCCGGACACCCACCGTGACAGATACGCAGTATTTT
.	TRBV7-9	TRBJ2-2	15	.	CASSRGSSNTGELFF	TGTGCCAGCAGTAGGGGGTCCTCCAACACCGGGGAGCTGTTTTTT
TRBD2	TRBV6-1	TRBJ2-1	16	few	CASSDVSGGTYNEQFF	TGTGCCAGCAGTGATGTTAGCGGGGGGACCTACAATGAGCAGTTCTTC
.	TRBV4-3	TRBJ2-6	20	.	CASSQEGPAGVGSGANVLTF	TGCGCCAGCAGCCAAGAGGGTCCCGCAGGGGTAGGCTCTGGGGCCAACGTCCTGACTTTC
.	TRBV20-1	TRBJ2-5	12	many	CSARGSQETQYF	TGCAGTGCTAGAGGGTCCCAAGAGACCCAGTACTTC
TRBD2	TRBV5-1	TRBJ2-3	16	.	CASSLDSGGAKDTQYF	TGCGCCAGCAGCTTGGACAGCGGGGGGGCCAAAGATACGCAGTATTTT
.	TRBV4-3	TRBJ2-1	13	.	CASSHGTYDEQFF	TGCGCCAGCAGCCACGGGACCTACGATGAGCAGTTCTTC